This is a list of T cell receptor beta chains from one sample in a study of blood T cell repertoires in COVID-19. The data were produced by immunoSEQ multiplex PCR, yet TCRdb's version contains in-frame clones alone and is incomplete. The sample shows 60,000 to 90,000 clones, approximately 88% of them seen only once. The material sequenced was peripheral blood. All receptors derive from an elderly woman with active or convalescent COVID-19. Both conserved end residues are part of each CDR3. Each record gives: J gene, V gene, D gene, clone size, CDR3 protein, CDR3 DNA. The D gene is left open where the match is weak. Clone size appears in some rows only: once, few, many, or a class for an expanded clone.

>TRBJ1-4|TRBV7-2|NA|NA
CASSFTREGTNEKLFF
TGTGCCAGCAGCTTTACCAGGGAAGGAACTAATGAAAAACTGTTTTTT
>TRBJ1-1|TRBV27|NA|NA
CASSKTGYNTEAFF
TGTGCCAGCAGTAAAACAGGGTACAACACTGAAGCTTTCTTT
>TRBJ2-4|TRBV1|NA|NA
CTSSQRYRGAGDDKNIQYF
TGCACCAGCAGCCAACGATATCGTGGGGCGGGAGATGACAAAAACATTCAGTACTTC
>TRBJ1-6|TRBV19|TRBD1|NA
CASSTGQGTSPLHF
TGTGCCAGTAGTACTGGACAGGGGACGTCACCCCTCCACTTT
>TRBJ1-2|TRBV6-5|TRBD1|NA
CASRNPGQYGYTF
TGTGCCAGCAGGAATCCGGGACAGTATGGCTACACCTTC
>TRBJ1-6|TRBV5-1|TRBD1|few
CASSYGQGGSSPLHF
TGCGCCAGCAGCTACGGACAGGGAGGGAGTTCACCCCTCCACTTT
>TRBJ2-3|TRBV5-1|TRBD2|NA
CASSLETSEGTDTQYF
TGCGCCAGCAGCTTGGAGACTAGCGAGGGCACAGATACGCAGTATTTT
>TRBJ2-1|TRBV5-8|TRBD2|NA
CASSGGLRNEQFF
TGTGCCAGCAGCGGGGGACTAAGGAATGAGCAGTTCTTC
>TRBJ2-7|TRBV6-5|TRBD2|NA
CASSYRGGSIHEQYF
TGTGCCAGCAGTTACCGGGGCGGGAGTATCCACGAGCAGTACTTC
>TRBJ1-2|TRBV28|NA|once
CASSSQGGGYTF
TGTGCCAGCAGTTCACAAGGGGGTGGCTACACCTTC
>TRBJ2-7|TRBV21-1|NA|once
CASAGQEDRASVDYEQYF
TGTGCCAGCGCCGGACAGGAGGACAGGGCAAGTGTGGACTACGAGCAGTACTTC
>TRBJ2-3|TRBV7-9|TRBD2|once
CASSLGGTSGGTGTQYF
TGTGCCAGCAGCTTAGGCGGGACTAGCGGGGGGACCGGTACGCAGTATTTT